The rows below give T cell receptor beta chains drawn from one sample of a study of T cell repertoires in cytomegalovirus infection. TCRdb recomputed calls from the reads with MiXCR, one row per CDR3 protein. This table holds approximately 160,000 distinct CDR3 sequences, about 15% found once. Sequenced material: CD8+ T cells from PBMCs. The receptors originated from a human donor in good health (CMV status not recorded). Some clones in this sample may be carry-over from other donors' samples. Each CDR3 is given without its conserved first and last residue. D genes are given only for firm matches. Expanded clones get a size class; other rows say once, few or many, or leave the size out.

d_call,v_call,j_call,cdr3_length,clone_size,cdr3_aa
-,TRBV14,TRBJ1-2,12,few,ASSQPRSNYGYT
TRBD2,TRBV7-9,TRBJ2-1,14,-,ASSLVGLAGSSEQF
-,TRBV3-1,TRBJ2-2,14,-,ASSQDRLAYGGELF
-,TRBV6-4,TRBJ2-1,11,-,ASSDGRYNEQF
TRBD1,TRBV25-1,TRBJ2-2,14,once,ASSRRTGEYTGELF
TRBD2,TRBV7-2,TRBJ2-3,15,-,ASSPKEAGESTDTQY
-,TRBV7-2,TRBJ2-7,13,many,ASSLARGRPYEQY
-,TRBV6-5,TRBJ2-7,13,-,ASSQRGSVAYEQY
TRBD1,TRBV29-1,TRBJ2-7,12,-,SVTLDRAGYEQY
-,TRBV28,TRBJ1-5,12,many,ASSLRGSTQPQH
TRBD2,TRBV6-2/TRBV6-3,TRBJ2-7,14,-,ASSYEGLATDYEQY
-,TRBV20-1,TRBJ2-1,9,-,SAIVGNEQF
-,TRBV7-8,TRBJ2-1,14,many,ASSLVVRDRINEQF
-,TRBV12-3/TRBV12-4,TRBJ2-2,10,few,ASRWGSGELF
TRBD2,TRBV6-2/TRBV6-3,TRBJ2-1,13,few,ASSYSGGPYNEQF
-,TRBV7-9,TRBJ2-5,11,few,ASSTSLGETQY
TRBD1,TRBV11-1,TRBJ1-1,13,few,ASSFLRTGEDEAF
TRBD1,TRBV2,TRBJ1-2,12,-,ASSVDRGNWGYT
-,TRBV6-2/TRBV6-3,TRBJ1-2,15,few,ASKSPGPEHINYGYT
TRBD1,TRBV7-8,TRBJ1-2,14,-,ASSSTPGQLFYDYT
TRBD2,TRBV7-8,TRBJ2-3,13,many,ASSSLAGSADTQY
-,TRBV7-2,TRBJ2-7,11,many,ASSPLDSYEQY
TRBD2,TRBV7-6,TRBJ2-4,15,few,ASSPRPTSGGGNIQY
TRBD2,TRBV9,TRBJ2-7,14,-,ASSERGGTSEKEQY
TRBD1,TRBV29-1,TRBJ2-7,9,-,SGDRAGEQY
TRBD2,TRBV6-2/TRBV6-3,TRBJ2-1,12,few,ASSPLAGANEQF